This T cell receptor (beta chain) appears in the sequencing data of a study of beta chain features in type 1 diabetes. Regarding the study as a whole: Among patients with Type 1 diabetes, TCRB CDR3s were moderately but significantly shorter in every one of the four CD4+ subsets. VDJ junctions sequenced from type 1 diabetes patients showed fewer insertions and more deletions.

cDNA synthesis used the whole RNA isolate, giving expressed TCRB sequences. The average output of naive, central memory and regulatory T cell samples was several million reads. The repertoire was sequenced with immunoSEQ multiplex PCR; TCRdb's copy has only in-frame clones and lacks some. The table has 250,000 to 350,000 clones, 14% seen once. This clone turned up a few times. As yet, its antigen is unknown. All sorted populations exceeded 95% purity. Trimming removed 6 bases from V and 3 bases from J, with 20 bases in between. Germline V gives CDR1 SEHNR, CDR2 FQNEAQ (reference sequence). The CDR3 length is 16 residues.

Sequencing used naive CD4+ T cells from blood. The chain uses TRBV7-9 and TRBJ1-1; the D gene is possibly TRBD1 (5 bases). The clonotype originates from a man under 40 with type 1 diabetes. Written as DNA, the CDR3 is TGTGCCAGCAGGGGGCGGTCAGGGATGTTGGACACTGAAGCTTTCTTT. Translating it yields CASRGRSGMLDTEAFF. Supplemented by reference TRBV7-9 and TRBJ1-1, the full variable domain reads DTGVSQNPRHKITKRGQNVTFRCDPISEHNRLYWYRQTLGQGPEFLTYFQNEAQLEKSRLLSDRFSAERPKGSFSTLEIQRTEQGDSAMYLCASRGRSGMLDTEAFFGQGTRLTVV.